These 11 T cell receptor beta chains came from one sample sequenced in a study of blood T cell repertoires in COVID-19 (TCRdb year 2020). The library was obtained by the immunoSEQ multiplex PCR assay. TCRdb took over this immuneACCESS table, retaining in-frame rearrangements with V and J assigned. Such tables are incomplete; in checked studies, under half of the missing clones stem from an unresolved V gene, and the remainder is unexplained. Here the sample has just over 25,000 clones; around 88% occur a single time. The ten biggest clones cover around 15% of the sample. Sequenced: peripheral blood. Receptor source: a man between 65 and 85 years old with acute or convalescent COVID-19.

This clone was counted once. This chain uses TRBV7-2 with TRBJ2-5; TRBD1 aligns across 8 bases. J gave up 2 bases and V 7 bases, and 6 bases lay outside the gene matches. CDR1 and CDR2 from the germline V gene are SGHTA and FQGNSA. The CDR3 has 14 residues. The CDR3 DNA is TGTGCCAGCACACCGGGACAGGCACAAGAGACCCAGTACTTC. Encoded protein: CASTPGQAQETQYF.

This chain connects TRBV14 to TRBJ1-2; 7 bases map to TRBD1. V lost 4 bases and J lost 7; bases outside the gene matches: 3. CDR1 and CDR2 from the germline V gene are SGHDN and FVKESK. CDR3 size: 12 residues. CDR3 nucleotide sequence: TGTGCCAGCAGCCCCGACAGGGCTGGCTACACCTTC. It encodes CASSPDRAGYTF.

The chain uses TRBV5-4 and TRBJ1-5; TRBD1 is a possible D gene (5 bases). The CDR3 extends over 15 amino acids. Germline lookup yields CDR1 SGHNT and CDR2 YYREEE (reference sequence). V shed 0 bases and J shed 3 bases, with 10 bases lying between them. The CDR3 DNA sequence: TGTGCCAGCAGCTTGGGCGGGGGTCTCAATCAGCCCCAGCATTTT. This encodes CASSLGGGLNQPQHF.

The chain employs TRBV6-5 and TRBJ1-2; D is undetermined. Trimming pared 4 bases from V and 6 bases from J, leaving 9 bases between. Germline V gene lookup returns CDR1 MNHEY and CDR2 SVGAGI. The CDR3 runs to 12 residues. In DNA form, the CDR3 reads TGTGCCAGCAGTTGGAGTGTGAATGGCTACACCTTC. This sequence encodes CASSWSVNGYTF.

This chain connects TRBV27 to TRBJ1-2; tentatively, D is TRBD1 (6 bases). Germline lookup yields CDR1 MNHEY and CDR2 SMNVEV (reference sequence). CDR3 length equals 14 residues. The V gene lost 0 bases and the J gene lost 8 bases, with 13 bases spanning the gap. The CDR3, as DNA: TGTGCCAGCAGTTTATCGCGGGGGGCAGTGGGCTACACCTTC. As protein: CASSLSRGAVGYTF.

The genes are TRBV10-1 and TRBJ2-7; weak D call: TRBD1 (5 bases). The CDR3 is made up of 18 amino acids. The germline V gene encodes CDR1 WNHNN and CDR2 SYGVQD (reference sequence). Trimming removed 0 bases from V and 3 bases from J, with 21 bases in between. CDR3 sequence: CASSESGANHEAHYEQYF. The CDR3 region has the DNA TGCGCCAGCAGTGAGTCAGGGGCTAACCATGAAGCGCACTACGAGCAGTACTTC.

J is TRBJ2-2 and V is TRBV7-3; TRBD2 is a possible D gene (5 bases). Between the trimmed V and J ends, which lost 6 bases and 4 bases, there was a span of 12 bases. Germline CDR1 and CDR2: SGHTA and FQGTGA. The CDR3 has 14 residues. DNA for the CDR3: TGTGCCAGCAGTGGAGGTGGTAGCACCGGGGAGCTGTTTTTT. The encoded protein is CASSGGGSTGELFF.

The chain joins TRBV9 to TRBJ2-7; 8 bases align to TRBD2. The trim removed 1 base at V and 0 bases at J, leaving 3 bases unmatched. This CDR3 has 15 amino acids. The germline gives CDR1 SGDLS, CDR2 YYNGEE. In nucleotides, the CDR3 is TGTGCCAGCAGCGTATCAAGCGGGAGCTCCTACGAGCAGTACTTC. Its translation is CASSVSSGSSYEQYF. Looking up the rest from reference TRBV9 and TRBJ2-7 gives the full variable domain: DSGVTQTPKHLITATGQRVTLRCSPRSGDLSVYWYQQSLDQGLQFLIQYYNGEERAKGNILERFSAQQFPDLHSELNLSSLELGDSALYFCASSVSSGSSYEQYFGPGTRLTVT.

For this clone: The same CDR3 also results from other DNA sequences found in this sample. The genes are TRBV29-1 and TRBJ2-1, with 8 bases matching TRBD2. This CDR3 is built from 14 residues. Germline CDR1 and CDR2: SQVTM and ANQGSEA. Losses at the gene ends were 3 bases for V and 3 bases for J; bases not matched to a gene: 4. CDR3 bases: TGCAGCGTTGACGGCGCGGGAGGCTACAATGAGCAGTTCTTC. Its translation: CSVDGAGGYNEQFF.

The chain joins TRBV15 to TRBJ2-7, with D possibly TRBD2 on 7 matching bases. Trimming removed 0 bases from V and 4 bases from J, with 13 bases in between. Germline-derived CDR1 and CDR2 are LNHNV and YYDKDF (reference sequence). The CDR3 loop spans 15 amino acids. CDR3 sequence reads: CATSRERGRRYEQYF. In nucleotides, the CDR3 is TGTGCCACCAGCAGAGAGCGGGGGCGTAGGTACGAGCAGTACTTC. Filled out from reference TRBV15 and TRBJ2-7, the complete variable domain reads DAMVIQNPRYQVTQFGKPVTLSCSQTLNHNVMYWYQQKSSQAPKLLFHYYDKDFNNEADTPDNFQSRRPNTSFCFLDIRSPGLGDTAMYLCATSRERGRRYEQYFGPGTRLTVT.

The V and J genes are TRBV4-3 and TRBJ1-6; TRBD1 matches 9 bases. Losses at the gene ends were 1 base for V and 9 bases for J; bases not matched to a gene: 7. The CDR3 runs to 16 residues. Per the germline V gene, CDR1 is LGHNA and CDR2 is YSLEER. The CDR3 sequence: CASSQVGQGFGSPLHF. The CDR3 nucleotides read TGCGCCAGCAGCCAAGTGGGACAGGGTTTCGGTTCACCCCTCCACTTT.